This T cell receptor beta chain was captured in a study of T cell responses to AZD1222 COVID-19 vaccine. General study findings and limits: Spike-specific TCR repertoires showed rising breadth and depth after two AZD1222 doses. Only five to seven AZD1222 recipients were seropositive at baseline. Among the donors, most were white British and more were female, and clonal diversity was possibly underestimated.

The analysis combined second doses at about 4 or about 12 weeks. Remarks on this clone: No antigen is known for it.

Assay: immunoSEQ multiplex PCR; the TCRdb copy retains only in-frame clones and omits some. Found here are some 130,000 clones, roughly 88% of them singletons; the top ten hold around 1%. Trimming cost V 5 bases and J 1 base, with 11 bases left between them. The CDR3 runs 14 residues. Looked up from germline, CDR1 is MNHEY and CDR2 is SVGAGI. This clonotype was obtained from an adult who received the AZD1222 COVID-19 vaccine. The starting material was peripheral blood, obtained 28 days after the second AZD1222 dose. J is TRBJ1-1 and V is TRBV6-5; D possibly corresponds to TRBD1 (6 bases). CDR3: CASSMTGRNTEAFF. For the CDR3, the DNA is TGTGCCAGCAGTATGACAGGCCGGAACACTGAAGCTTTCTTT.